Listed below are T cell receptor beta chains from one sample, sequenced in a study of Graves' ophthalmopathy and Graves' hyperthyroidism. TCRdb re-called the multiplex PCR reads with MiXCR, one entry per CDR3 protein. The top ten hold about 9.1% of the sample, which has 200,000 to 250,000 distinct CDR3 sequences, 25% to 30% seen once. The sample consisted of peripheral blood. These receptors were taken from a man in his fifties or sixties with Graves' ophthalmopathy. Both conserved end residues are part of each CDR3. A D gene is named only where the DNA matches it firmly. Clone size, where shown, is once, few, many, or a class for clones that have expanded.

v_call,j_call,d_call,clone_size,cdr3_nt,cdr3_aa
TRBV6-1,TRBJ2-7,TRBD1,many,TGTGCCAGCAGTCCGGGACAGGGGAGCTGGTCCTACGAGCAGTACTTC,CASSPGQGSWSYEQYF
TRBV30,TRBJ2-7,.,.,TGTGCCTGGAGTTCGAGGAGATCGACAATCAGCTCCTACGAGCAGTACTTC,CAWSSRRSTISSYEQYF
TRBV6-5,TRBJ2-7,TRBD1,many,TGTGCCAGCAGTTACCTTGGACAGGGAGAGCAGTACTTC,CASSYLGQGEQYF
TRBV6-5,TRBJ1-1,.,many,TGTGCCAGCAGCAACAGGGAGGGCACTGAAGCTTTCTTT,CASSNREGTEAFF
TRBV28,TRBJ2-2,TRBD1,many,TGTGCCAGCAGGCAGGACAGGTCGAACACCGGGGAGCTGTTTTTT,CASRQDRSNTGELFF
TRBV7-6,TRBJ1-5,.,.,TGTGCCAGCAGCTTAGGTCCGGGGATTCCTAGTCAGCCCCAGCATTTT,CASSLGPGIPSQPQHF
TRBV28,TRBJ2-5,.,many,TGTGCCAGCACCCCTACGGGGGCCCCGGGGACCCAGTACTTC,CASTPTGAPGTQYF
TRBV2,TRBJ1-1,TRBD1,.,TGTGCCAGCCAGGGACAGCTTTACACTGAAGCTTTCTTT,CASQGQLYTEAFF
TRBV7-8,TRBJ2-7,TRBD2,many,TGTGCCAGCAGCTCCCCTGCGGGAGTCCCGTCTAGTACCTACGAGCAGTACTTC,CASSSPAGVPSSTYEQYF
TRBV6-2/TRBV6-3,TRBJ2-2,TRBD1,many,TGTGCCAGCGAGGGGACAGAGAACACCGGGGAGCTGTTTTTT,CASEGTENTGELFF
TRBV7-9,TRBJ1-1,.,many,TGTGCCAGCAGCTTAGTGACAACGGGAGACACTGAAGCTTTCTTT,CASSLVTTGDTEAFF
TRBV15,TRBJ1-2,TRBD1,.,TGTGCCACCAGCAGAGAGGACAGGGGGTATGGCTACACCTTC,CATSREDRGYGYTF
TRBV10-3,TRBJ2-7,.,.,TGTGCCACCCAACCGGGCCTAAACTTAAACTACGAGCAGTACTTC,CATQPGLNLNYEQYF
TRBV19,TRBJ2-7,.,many,TGTGCCAGTAAGGGGGGAAGTCCCGGCCTCTACGAGCAGTACTTC,CASKGGSPGLYEQYF
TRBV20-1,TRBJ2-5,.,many,TGCAGTGCTAGAGATCCCCTTGGCCAAGAGACCCAGTACTTC,CSARDPLGQETQYF
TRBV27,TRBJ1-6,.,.,TGTGCCAGCAGCAAAATGGGGCTAGGGACACTATATAATTCACCCCTCCACTTT,CASSKMGLGTLYNSPLHF
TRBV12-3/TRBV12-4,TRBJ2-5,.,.,TGTGCCAGCAGGACAATAGCGGATCCTAGGACCCAGTACTTC,CASRTIADPRTQYF
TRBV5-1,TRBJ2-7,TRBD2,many,TGCGCCAGCAGCCCGAACGGGGGGTCGTCCTACGAGCAGTACTTC,CASSPNGGSSYEQYF
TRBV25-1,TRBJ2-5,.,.,TGTGCCAGCAGCCAGGACCGACTAGTCCCAGAGACCCAGTACTTC,CASSQDRLVPETQYF
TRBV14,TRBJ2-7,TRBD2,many,TGTGCCAGCAGCCAAGATCTTCCTAGCGGGCTCTCCTACGAGCAGTACTTC,CASSQDLPSGLSYEQYF
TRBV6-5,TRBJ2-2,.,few,TGTGCCAACAGTTACTCGCAGGGTTACACCGGGGAGCTGTTTTTT,CANSYSQGYTGELFF
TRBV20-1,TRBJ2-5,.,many,TGCAGTGCTCTGACAGATCAAGAGACCCAGTACTTC,CSALTDQETQYF
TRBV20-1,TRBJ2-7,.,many,TGCAGTGCAAAGAAGGCCTACGAGCAGTACTTC,CSAKKAYEQYF
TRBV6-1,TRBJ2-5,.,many,TGTGCCAGCAGTGTTGGAGGTGGTGAGGAGACCCAGTACTTC,CASSVGGGEETQYF
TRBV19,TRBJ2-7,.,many,TGTGCCAGTAGCACATTGGACGGGCCCCACGAGCAGTACTTC,CASSTLDGPHEQYF
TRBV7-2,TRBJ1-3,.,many,TGTGCCAGCAGCTTATGGGGTGGAAACACCATATATTTT,CASSLWGGNTIYF
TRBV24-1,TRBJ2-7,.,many,TGTGCCACCAGTGATTCAGTTCGTGCCTACGAGCAGTACTTC,CATSDSVRAYEQYF